One sample yielded the 29 T cell receptor beta chains listed below, sequenced in a study of OX40 agonist ivuxolimab in advanced cancers. Generated by immunoSEQ multiplex PCR, the TCRdb table keeps only in-frame clones and is missing some. Here the sample spans approximately 89,000 clones, 70% to 90% being singletons. The sample in question was CD4+ or CD8+ T cells sorted from blood, obtained in a trial of the OX40 agonist ivuxolimab. Source of these receptors: an adult with an advanced solid tumor such as melanoma, head and neck, liver or kidney cancer.

This chain joins TRBV15 and TRBJ1-1; TRBD1 might be the D (5 bases). The V gene's germline CDR1 is LNHNV and CDR2 YYDKDF (reference sequence). Trimming removed 1 base at V and 4 bases at J, with 7 bases between. The CDR3 is made up of 13 amino acids. For the CDR3, the DNA is TGTGCCACCAGCAGAGGACAGTCCACTGAAGCTTTCTTT. This sequence encodes CATSRGQSTEAFF.

V and J are TRBV4-3 and TRBJ2-1; a weak D match, TRBD1 (7 bases). The CDR3 length is 16 residues. Germline V lookup: CDR1 LGHNA, CDR2 YSLEER. V was pared by 0 bases and J by 5 bases, with 14 bases between. The CDR3, as DNA: TGCGCCAGCAGCCAAGAGTCAGGGGGGAGGAACAATGAGCAGTTCTTC. This translates into CASSQESGGRNNEQFF.

This clone has a handful of counts. This chain links TRBV6-1 with TRBJ1-6, with D perhaps TRBD1 (6 bases). There are 14 residues in the CDR3. CDR1 MNHNS and CDR2 SASEGT come from the germline V gene. The V and J ends lost 7 bases and 7 bases respectively, with 14 bases between them. CDR3 amino acids: CASNEGGRNSPLHF. CDR3 bases: TGTGCCAGCAATGAGGGGGGAAGAAATTCACCCCTCCACTTT.

The chain joins TRBV18 to TRBJ2-1; D gene unclear. Germline V CDR1 and CDR2: KGHSH, LQKENI. V was shortened by 1 base and J by 8 bases, with 3 bases between the two germline ends. The CDR3 length is 11 residues. The CDR3 nucleotides read TGTGCCAGCTCACCACTTGATGAGCAGTTCTTC. Amino acids: CASSPLDEQFF. Drawing the rest from reference TRBV18 and TRBJ2-1, the complete variable domain is NAGVMQNPRHLVRRRGQEARLRCSPMKGHSHVYWYRQLPEEGLKFMVYLQKENIIDESGMPKERFSAEFPKEGPSILRIQQVVRGDSAAYFCASSPLDEQFFGPGTRLTVL.

The V call is TRBV9, the J call TRBJ2-1; D gene unclear. Trimming pared 4 bases from V and 9 bases from J, leaving 14 bases between. Germline V gene data show CDR1 as SGDLS and CDR2 as YYNGEE. This CDR3 comprises 13 residues. In DNA, the CDR3 is TGTGCCAGCAGCAGTCGGGCTATCGCTGAGCAGTTCTTC. Translation gives CASSSRAIAEQFF.

The V and J genes are TRBV6-5 and TRBJ1-1; 8 nucleotides align to TRBD1. The CDR3 spans 13 residues. V trimming: 5 bases; J trimming: 8 bases; junction bases outside the gene matches: 7. The germline gives CDR1 MNHEY, CDR2 SVGAGI. CDR3 amino acids: CASSPPGQAEAFF. The DNA for the CDR3 is TGTGCCAGCAGTCCGCCGGGACAGGCAGAAGCTTTCTTT.

The rearrangement joins TRBV5-4 to TRBJ1-4; 9 bases match TRBD1. The CDR3 covers 13 residues. V was clipped by 5 bases and J by 7 bases; unmatched bases: 3. Per the germline V gene, CDR1 is SGHNT and CDR2 is YYREEE (reference sequence). The CDR3 protein is CASSSDRGEKLFF. Written as DNA, the CDR3 is TGTGCCAGCAGTTCGGACAGGGGTGAAAAACTGTTTTTT.

The chain employs TRBV7-9 and TRBJ1-1; D gene ambiguous. Germline V gene sequence: CDR1 SEHNR, CDR2 FQNEAQ (reference sequence). V was clipped by 7 bases and J by 1 base, with 13 bases between them. This CDR3 region has 14 residues. DNA for the CDR3: TGTGCCAGCACCCTCTTTTTATCGAACACTGAAGCTTTCTTT. As protein: CASTLFLSNTEAFF. Variable domain in full (rest from reference TRBV7-9 and TRBJ1-1): DTGVSQNPRHKITKRGQNVTFRCDPISEHNRLYWYRQTLGQGPEFLTYFQNEAQLEKSRLLSDRFSAERPKGSFSTLEIQRTEQGDSAMYLCASTLFLSNTEAFFGQGTRLTVV.

This clone was seen more than once but under ten times. The V gene is TRBV7-2, the J gene TRBJ1-2; D call uncertain. The V end lost 1 base, the J end lost 14 bases, and 11 bases lay between the germline ends. The germline gives CDR1 SGHTA, CDR2 FQGNSA. The CDR3 runs 11 residues. The CDR3 nucleotides read TGTGCCAGCAGCTTAGTTAGGGCCGGGACCTTC. Amino acid sequence: CASSLVRAGTF. Together with reference TRBV7-2 and TRBJ1-2, the CDR3 gives the full variable domain: GAGVSQSPSNKVTEKGKDVELRCDPISGHTALYWYRQSLGQGLEFLIYFQGNSAPDKSGLPSDRFSAERTGGSVSTLTIQRTQQEDSAVYLCASSLVRAGTFGSGTRLTVV.

J is TRBJ1-1 and V is TRBV18; 11 bases agree with TRBD1. The V gene end was trimmed by 2 bases and the J gene end by 5 bases; junction bases not matched to a gene: 7. Germline assignment: CDR1 KGHSH and CDR2 LQKENI. The CDR3 runs to 16 residues. This chain's CDR3 is CASSPFGTGGNTEAFF. CDR3 bases: TGTGCCAGCTCACCATTTGGGACAGGGGGTAATACTGAAGCTTTCTTT.

The chain employs TRBV2 and TRBJ1-5; TRBD1 might be the D (6 bases). Trimming cost V 4 bases and J 8 bases, with 12 bases left between them. The CDR3 totals 13 residues. Germline V gene sequence: CDR1 SNHLY, CDR2 FYNNEI. The CDR3 sequence is CASSASRGKPQHF. The CDR3 coding sequence is TGTGCCAGCAGTGCCTCCAGGGGTAAGCCCCAGCATTTT. The entire variable domain, with the rest obtained from reference TRBV2 and TRBJ1-5, is as follows: EPEVTQTPSHQVTQMGQEVILRCVPISNHLYFYWYRQILGQKVEFLVSFYNNEISEKSEIFDDQFSVERPDGSNFTLKIRSTKLEDSAMYFCASSASRGKPQHFGDGTRLSIL.

This clone was recorded only once. V usage is TRBV7-9 and J usage is TRBJ1-1, with D unresolved. The CDR3 spans 13 residues. The V gene lost 3 bases and the J gene lost 0 bases, with 5 bases spanning the gap. The germline CDR1 and CDR2 sequences are SEHNR and FQNEAQ (reference sequence). The CDR3 nucleotides are TGTGCCAGCAGCTTTAATATGAACACTGAAGCTTTCTTT. It codes for CASSFNMNTEAFF.

The rearrangement joins TRBV10-2 to TRBJ2-1; 9 nucleotides align to TRBD1. CDR1 is WSHSY and CDR2 is SAAADI in the germline V gene. This CDR3 spans 15 amino acids. V lost 2 bases to trimming and J lost 7 bases; unmatched junction nucleotides: 6. The DNA of the CDR3 is TGCGCCAGCAGTGAGGGGGACAGGGAACGGAATGAGCAGTTCTTC. Its translation: CASSEGDRERNEQFF.

In DNA form, the CDR3 reads TGCAGCGTTTCGGACAGGGGCTGGCATGGCTACACCTTC. Its protein product is CSVSDRGWHGYTF. The chain joins TRBV29-1 to TRBJ1-2, with 9 bases lining up with TRBD1. Per germline, CDR1 SQVTM and CDR2 ANQGSEA. J gave up 6 bases and V 5 bases, and 7 bases lay outside the gene matches. The CDR3 has 13 amino acids.

This clone occurred a few times. The V and J genes are TRBV11-2 and TRBJ2-7, with D perhaps TRBD1 (6 bases). Trimming cost V 3 bases and J 6 bases, with 15 bases left between them. Germline CDR1 is SGHAT and CDR2 is FQNNGV. This CDR3 is built from 14 residues. Here the CDR3 reads CASSLSRGNREQYF. For the CDR3, the DNA is TGTGCCAGCAGCTTGAGCAGGGGAAATCGCGAGCAGTACTTC.

This clone was seen a single time. This sequence joins TRBV7-8 and TRBJ2-2; TRBD1 or TRBD2 may be the D gene (5 bases each). The V end was cut by 1 base, the J end by 2 bases, with 14 bases between. This CDR3 is 17 amino acids long. The germline gives CDR1 SGHVS, CDR2 FQNEAQ. DNA for the CDR3: TGTGCCAGCAGCTTAGTGTCGGGACCATTAAACACCGGGGAGCTGTTTTTT. Residues: CASSLVSGPLNTGELFF. Using reference TRBV7-8 and TRBJ2-2 for the parts outside the CDR3, the full variable domain is GAGVSQSPRYKVAKRGQDVALRCDPISGHVSLFWYQQALGQGPEFLTYFQNEAQLDKSGLPSDRFFAERPEGSVSTLKIQRTQQEDSAVYLCASSLVSGPLNTGELFFGEGSRLTVL.

J is TRBJ2-5 and V is TRBV9, with a tentative D call TRBD2 (6 bases). Germline CDR1 reads SGDLS; CDR2 reads YYNGEE. V dropped 3 bases and J dropped 3 bases, with 12 bases sitting between them. The CDR3 is 14 residues long. The CDR3 coding sequence is TGTGCCAGCAGCGGGGGACTCGCTAAAGAGACCCAGTACTTC. Protein sequence: CASSGGLAKETQYF.

The V gene is TRBV14, the J gene TRBJ2-1; D is undetermined. The length of the CDR3 is 15 residues. The germline CDR1 and CDR2 sequences are SGHDN and FVKESK. V was shortened by 0 bases and J by 6 bases, with 12 bases between the two germline ends. Here the CDR3 DNA reads TGTGCCAGCAGCCAAGATCAACGTCCTAGCAATGAGCAGTTCTTC. As protein: CASSQDQRPSNEQFF. Full variable domain (missing parts from reference TRBV14 and TRBJ2-1): EAGVTQFPSHSVIEKGQTVTLRCDPISGHDNLYWYRRVMGKEIKFLLHFVKESKQDESGMPNNRFLAERTGGTYSTLKVQPAELEDSGVYFCASSQDQRPSNEQFFGPGTRLTVL.

The V call is TRBV7-8, the J call TRBJ2-7, with a possible D match to TRBD2 (6 bases). This CDR3 has 18 residues. Trimming stripped 3 bases from V and 1 base from J, with 22 bases between. Germline lookup yields CDR1 SGHVS and CDR2 FQNEAQ. CDR3: CASSFGLFGRGGSYEQYF. Written as DNA, the CDR3 is TGTGCCAGCAGCTTTGGTCTTTTTGGGCGGGGTGGATCCTACGAGCAGTACTTC.

The V and J genes are TRBV11-3 and TRBJ2-1; 8 bases align to TRBD1. Per germline, CDR1 SGHNT and CDR2 YENEEA. After removal of 3 bases from V and 7 bases from J, the junction contained 8 bases not matched to a gene. This CDR3 has 15 residues. This CDR3 is CASSFRQGAWNEQFF. As DNA, the CDR3 is TGTGCCAGCAGCTTTCGGCAGGGGGCTTGGAATGAGCAGTTCTTC.

The chain combines TRBV19 with TRBJ2-5, with D unclear. The ends were cut back, 4 bases at V and 5 bases at J, with 11 bases in the middle. This CDR3 has 13 amino acids. Germline V lookup: CDR1 LNHDA, CDR2 SQIVND (reference sequence). CDR3 residues: CASSSTGAETQYF. The CDR3 coding sequence is TGTGCCAGTAGTAGTACGGGTGCGGAGACCCAGTACTTC.

V is TRBV7-2 and J is TRBJ1-3; no clear D. The CDR3 is 15 residues long. Germline V lookup: CDR1 SGHTA, CDR2 FQGNSA. V lost 2 bases and J 0 bases, leaving 8 bases between the germline ends. CDR3 region: CASSLTDLSGNTIYF. CDR3 nucleotides: TGTGCCAGCAGCTTAACAGACCTCTCTGGAAACACCATATATTTT.

The V gene is TRBV5-1, the J gene TRBJ2-1, with D possibly being TRBD1 (6 bases). This CDR3 is 17 amino acids long. Germline CDR1 is SGHRS and CDR2 is YFSETQ. V shed 2 bases and J shed 0 bases, with 15 bases lying between them. For the CDR3, the DNA is TGCGCCAGCAGCTTTTTTAGTGGACAGAACTCCTACAATGAGCAGTTCTTC. As protein: CASSFFSGQNSYNEQFF.

The count of this clone is one. This chain links TRBV25-1 with TRBJ1-2; the D gene is possibly TRBD1 (6 bases). The V end lost 2 bases, the J end lost 8 bases, and 9 bases lay between the germline ends. Germline-derived CDR1 and CDR2 are MGHDK and SYGVNS. The CDR3 spans 12 residues. CDR3 residues: CASSEQGNGYTF. In nucleotides, the CDR3 is TGTGCCAGCAGTGAACAGGGGAACGGCTACACCTTC.

The V call is TRBV18, the J call TRBJ1-1; TRBD1 matches 11 bases. V lost 6 bases to trimming and J lost 6 bases; unmatched junction nucleotides: 15. The CDR3 loop spans 17 amino acids. Looked up from germline, CDR1 is KGHSH and CDR2 is LQKENI. CDR3 protein: CASSLTQPGQGGSEAFF. CDR3 DNA sequence: TGTGCCAGCTCCCTAACTCAGCCGGGACAGGGGGGATCTGAAGCTTTCTTT.

The J gene is TRBJ1-1, the V gene TRBV9, with D possibly TRBD1 on 5 matching bases. Germline CDR1 is SGDLS and CDR2 is YYNGEE. The V end lost 0 bases, the J end lost 5 bases, and 14 bases lay between the germline ends. The CDR3 covers 15 residues. CDR3 bases: TGTGCCAGCAGCGTAGAGATAGGGCAGGGAACTGAAGCTTTCTTT. Translation gives CASSVEIGQGTEAFF.

For this clone: The same CDR3 is also encoded by other DNA sequences in this sample. J is TRBJ2-2 and V is TRBV7-9; 8 bases are shared with TRBD1. The CDR3 has 15 amino acids. Trimming at V came to 5 bases and at J to 4 bases, leaving 6 bases not matched to a gene. Germline values: CDR1 SEHNR, CDR2 FQNEAQ (reference sequence). CDR3 residues: CASSRDRGSTGELFF. The DNA for the CDR3 is TGTGCCAGCAGCCGAGACAGGGGTAGCACCGGGGAGCTGTTTTTT.

The chain is built from TRBV7-2 and TRBJ2-2; 7 bases line up with TRBD2. With 4 bases clipped from V and 7 bases from J, the junction kept 12 bases outside the gene matches. CDR1 and CDR2 from the germline V gene are SGHTA and FQGNSA. The CDR3 is 16 amino acids. CDR3: CASSSTGTKRSGELFF. The CDR3 bases are TGTGCCAGCAGCTCGACCGGGACTAAGCGAAGCGGGGAGCTGTTTTTT. The whole variable domain, remainder taken from reference TRBV7-2 and TRBJ2-2, is GAGVSQSPSNKVTEKGKDVELRCDPISGHTALYWYRQSLGQGLEFLIYFQGNSAPDKSGLPSDRFSAERTGGSVSTLTIQRTQQEDSAVYLCASSSTGTKRSGELFFGEGSRLTVL.

The chain couples TRBV20-1 to TRBJ1-2; D gene uncertain. The CDR3 is 11 amino acids. V lost 5 bases to trimming and J lost 4 bases, with 8 bases between them. The germline CDR1 and CDR2 sequences are DFQATT and SNEGSKA (reference sequence). CDR3 sequence (DNA): TGCAGTGCTTCGGGAAGCTATGGCTACACCTTC. It yields the protein CSASGSYGYTF.